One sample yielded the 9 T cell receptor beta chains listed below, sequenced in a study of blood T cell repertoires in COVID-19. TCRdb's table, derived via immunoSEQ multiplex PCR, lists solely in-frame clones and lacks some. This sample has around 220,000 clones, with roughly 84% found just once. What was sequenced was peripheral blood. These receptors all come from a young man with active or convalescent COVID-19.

CDR3 sequence: CASSSRLAGGPKTQYF. The CDR3 DNA sequence: TGTGCCAGCAGCTCTAGACTAGCGGGGGGGCCGAAGACCCAGTACTTC. The rearrangement uses TRBV5-8 and TRBJ2-5, with 14 bases lining up with TRBD2. This CDR3 is built from 16 residues. The V gene's germline CDR1 is SGHTS and CDR2 YDEGEE. Unmatched junction bases numbered 7, after V lost 3 bases and J lost 6 bases.

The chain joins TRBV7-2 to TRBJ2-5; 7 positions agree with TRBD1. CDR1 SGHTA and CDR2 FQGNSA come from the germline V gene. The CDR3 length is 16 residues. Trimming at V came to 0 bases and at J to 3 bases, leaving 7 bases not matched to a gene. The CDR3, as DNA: TGTGCCAGCAGCTTAGCCGTCGGGACAGTTAAAGAGACCCAGTACTTC. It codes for CASSLAVGTVKETQYF.

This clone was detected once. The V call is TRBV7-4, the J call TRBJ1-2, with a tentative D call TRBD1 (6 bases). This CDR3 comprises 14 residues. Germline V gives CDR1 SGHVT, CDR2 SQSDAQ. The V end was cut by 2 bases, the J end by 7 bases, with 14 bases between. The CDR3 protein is CASSLRYRAIGYTF. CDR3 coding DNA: TGTGCCAGCAGCTTAAGGTACAGGGCTATTGGCTACACCTTC.

The DNA of the CDR3 is TGTGCCAGCAGCTCACGACAGGGCCAGGAGACCCAGTACTTC. It codes for CASSSRQGQETQYF. The rearrangement uses TRBV11-2 and TRBJ2-5; 7 bases match TRBD1. Trimming removed 4 bases from V and 5 bases from J; junction bases left unmatched: 7. Per the germline V gene, CDR1 is SGHAT and CDR2 is FQNNGV. There are 14 residues in the CDR3. Together with reference TRBV11-2 and TRBJ2-5, the CDR3 gives the full variable domain: EAGVAQSPRYKIIEKRQSVAFWCNPISGHATLYWYQQILGQGPKLLIQFQNNGVVDDSQLPKDRFSAERLKGVDSTLKIQPAKLEDSAVYLCASSSRQGQETQYFGPGTRLLVL.

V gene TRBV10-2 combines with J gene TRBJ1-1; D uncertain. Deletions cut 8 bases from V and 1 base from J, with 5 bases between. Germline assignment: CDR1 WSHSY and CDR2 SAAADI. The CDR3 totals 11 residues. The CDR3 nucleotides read TGCGCCAGCCAGGAGAACACTGAAGCTTTCTTT. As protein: CASQENTEAFF.

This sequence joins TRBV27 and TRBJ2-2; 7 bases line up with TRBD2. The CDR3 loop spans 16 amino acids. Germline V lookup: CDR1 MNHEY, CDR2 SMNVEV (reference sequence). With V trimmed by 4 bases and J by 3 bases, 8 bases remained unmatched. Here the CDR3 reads CASSYETSKHTGELFF. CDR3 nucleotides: TGTGCCAGCAGTTATGAGACTAGCAAGCACACCGGGGAGCTGTTTTTT.

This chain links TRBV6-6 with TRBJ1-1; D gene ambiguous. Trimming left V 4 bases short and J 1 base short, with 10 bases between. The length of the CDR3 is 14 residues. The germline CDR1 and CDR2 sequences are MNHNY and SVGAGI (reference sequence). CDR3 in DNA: TGTGCCAGCAGTTTCCAGGTCGCGAACACTGAAGCTTTCTTT. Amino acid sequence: CASSFQVANTEAFF.

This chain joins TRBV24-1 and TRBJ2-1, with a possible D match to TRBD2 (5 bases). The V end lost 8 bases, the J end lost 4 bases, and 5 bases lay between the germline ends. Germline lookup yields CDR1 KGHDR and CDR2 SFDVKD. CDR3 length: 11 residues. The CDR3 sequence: CATTGYNEQFF. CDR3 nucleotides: TGTGCCACCACGGGATACAATGAGCAGTTCTTC.

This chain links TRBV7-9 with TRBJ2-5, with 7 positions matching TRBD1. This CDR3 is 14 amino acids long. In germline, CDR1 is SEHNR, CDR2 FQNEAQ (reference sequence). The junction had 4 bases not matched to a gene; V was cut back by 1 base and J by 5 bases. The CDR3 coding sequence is TGTGCCAGCAGCTTAGTGAGGGGGCGGGAGACCCAGTACTTC. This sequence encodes CASSLVRGRETQYF.